This T cell receptor beta chain is from a study of vaccination effects on CD4 cells after COVID-19. Overall study context: Cultures used about 2 million PBMC per well, around 9 IU/ml IL-2 and 9.5 to 10 ug/ml peptides.

On this clone: What it binds is unknown.

Assay: immunoSEQ multiplex PCR; the TCRdb copy retains only in-frame clones and omits some. The sample lists approximately 50,000 clones, 75% to 80% seen once, with roughly 12% in the top ten. V was pared by 6 bases and J by 0 bases, with 12 bases between. Germline V gene lookup returns CDR1 ENHRY and CDR2 SYGVKD. The CDR3 totals 16 residues. CD4+ T cell isolation took place after approximately ten days of culture. Half-medium exchanges with IL-2 medium took place on days 3 and 7. The V and J genes are TRBV10-3 and TRBJ2-6, with D maybe TRBD2 (5 bases). Here the sequenced sample was CD4+ T cells from PBMCs cultured without peptide, taken before COVID-19 vaccination. The clonotype was recovered from a human donor who had a prior SARS-CoV-2 infection. The CDR3 sequence is CAIRRDLNSGANVLTF. The CDR3, as DNA: TGTGCCATCAGACGGGATCTAAACTCTGGGGCCAACGTCCTGACTTTC.